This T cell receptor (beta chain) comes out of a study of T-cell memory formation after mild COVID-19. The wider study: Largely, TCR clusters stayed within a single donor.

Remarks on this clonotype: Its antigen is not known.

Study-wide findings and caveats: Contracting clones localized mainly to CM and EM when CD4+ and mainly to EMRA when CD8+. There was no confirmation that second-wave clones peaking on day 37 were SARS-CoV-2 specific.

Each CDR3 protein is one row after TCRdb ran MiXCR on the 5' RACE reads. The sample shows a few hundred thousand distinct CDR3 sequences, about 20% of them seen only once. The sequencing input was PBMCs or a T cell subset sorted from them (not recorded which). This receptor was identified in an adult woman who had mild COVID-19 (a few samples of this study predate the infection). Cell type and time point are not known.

The CDR3 region has the DNA TGCAGTGCTAGAGTTGGGGAACTAGCCAAAAACATTCAGTACTTC. Translating it yields CSARVGELAKNIQYF. The chain links TRBV20-1 to TRBJ2-4; no firm D call. V was clipped by 1 base and J by 0 bases, with 10 bases between them. CDR3 length equals 15 residues. Germline V gene lookup returns CDR1 DFQATT and CDR2 SNEGSKA (reference sequence).